These 14 T cell receptor beta chains came from one sample sequenced in a study of shared clonotypes between healthy human individuals. This table comes from immunoSEQ multiplex PCR, and its TCRdb copy is limited to in-frame clones, with some not included. Of 180,000 or so clones listed, 85% to 95% are singletons. The sequencing input was naive CD4+ T cells sorted from blood. The subset is: CD45RA+ positively selected. The receptors here all came from a woman aged 30 to 39 in good health.

The CDR3: CATSRAGTGGLDTIYF. CDR3 in DNA: TGTGCCACCAGCAGAGCTGGGACAGGGGGCTTGGACACCATATATTTT. V gene TRBV15 combines with J gene TRBJ1-3, with 12 positions matching TRBD1. The germline V gene encodes CDR1 LNHNV and CDR2 YYDKDF (reference sequence). The CDR3 extends over 16 amino acids. The V gene end was trimmed by 1 base and the J gene end by 8 bases; junction bases not matched to a gene: 6.

This chain links TRBV11-1 with TRBJ2-7, with TRBD1 identical over 9 bases. J was trimmed by 1 base and V by 3 bases; bases with no gene match: 7. From germline, CDR1 is SGHAT and CDR2 FQDESV (reference sequence). This CDR3 spans 16 amino acids. For the CDR3, the DNA is TGTGCCAGCAGCTTCACCACGACAGGGGGTTCCTACGAGCAGTACTTC. Its protein is CASSFTTTGGSYEQYF.

This clone was detected only once. Other DNA sequences in this sample translate to the same CDR3. The chain has TRBV15 and TRBJ1-2, with 9 bases aligning to TRBD1. V lost 3 bases, J lost 2 bases, and 7 bases stayed unmatched. Germline V gene data show CDR1 as LNHNV and CDR2 as YYDKDF (reference sequence). The CDR3 runs 16 residues. The CDR3 coding sequence is TGTGCCACCAGCAGGACCTCGGGACAGGGAAACTATGGCTACACCTTC. It encodes CATSRTSGQGNYGYTF. Using reference TRBV15 and TRBJ1-2 for the parts outside the CDR3, the full variable domain is DAMVIQNPRYQVTQFGKPVTLSCSQTLNHNVMYWYQQKSSQAPKLLFHYYDKDFNNEADTPDNFQSRRPNTSFCFLDIRSPGLGDTAMYLCATSRTSGQGNYGYTFGSGTRLTVV.

The rearrangement uses TRBV28 and TRBJ2-5; unclear D gene. The J call may not be correct, given that the DNA end is closer to TRBJ2-7. The CDR3 consists of 11 residues. Looked up from germline, CDR1 is MDHEN and CDR2 is SYDVKM. CDR3 sequence: CAAQSSYEQYF. CDR3 coding DNA: TGTGCCGCGCAGAGCTCCTACGAGCAGTACTTC.

A single count supports this clone. The chain uses TRBV6-5 and TRBJ1-4, with D uncertain. CDR1 is MNHEY, CDR2 SVGAGI, per germline. The CDR3 loop spans 11 amino acids. Trimming took off 6 bases at V and 6 bases at J, with 5 bases between the two ends. CDR3 amino acids: CASSTYEKLFF. Here the CDR3 DNA reads TGTGCCAGCAGCACATATGAAAAACTGTTTTTT.

The chain links TRBV19 to TRBJ1-2; D is ambiguous. The CDR3 totals 12 residues. Trimming took 7 bases from V and 5 from J, leaving 11 bases between them. Germline V gene sequence: CDR1 LNHDA, CDR2 SQIVND (reference sequence). For the CDR3, the DNA is TGTGCCAGTACACCAGCAGCTTATGGCTACACCTTC. This translates into CASTPAAYGYTF.

The rearrangement links TRBV9 to TRBJ2-2, with a possible D match to TRBD1 (6 bases). V lost 3 bases, J lost 4 bases, and 13 bases lay in between. The germline gives CDR1 SGDLS, CDR2 YYNGEE. The CDR3 has 15 amino acids. The CDR3 loop is CASSGTARSTGELFF. DNA of the CDR3: TGTGCCAGCAGCGGGACAGCCCGAAGCACCGGGGAGCTGTTTTTT.

This chain uses TRBV28 with TRBJ1-2, with TRBD1 matching 9 bases. The CDR3 loop spans 15 amino acids. Germline V gene sequence: CDR1 MDHEN, CDR2 SYDVKM. The J segment lost 0 bases and the V segment lost 5 bases, leaving 4 bases of the junction unmatched. In nucleotides, the CDR3 is TGTGCCAGCAGTCCCGGGGACAGGGCTAACTATGGCTACACCTTC. Amino acid sequence: CASSPGDRANYGYTF.

The chain recombines TRBV6-6 with TRBJ1-4; D call uncertain. The CDR3 is made up of 14 amino acids. Germline V lookup: CDR1 MNHNY, CDR2 SVGAGI (reference sequence). The V end was cut by 5 bases, the J end by 4 bases, with 11 bases between. The CDR3 region has the DNA TGTGCCAGCAGTGACCGGGAGCTTAATGAAAAACTGTTTTTT. It yields the protein CASSDRELNEKLFF.

The V gene is TRBV13, the J gene TRBJ2-7, with a tentative D call TRBD2 (5 bases). The V end was cut by 3 bases, the J end by 0 bases, with 9 bases between. The CDR3 is 14 amino acids. Germline assignment: CDR1 PRHDT and CDR2 FYEKMQ (reference sequence). CDR3 sequence (DNA): TGTGCCAGCAGCTTCGGGGTCAGCTCCTACGAGCAGTACTTC. This encodes CASSFGVSSYEQYF.

This clone was recorded once. This rearrangement joins TRBV25-1 to TRBJ1-1; D call uncertain. V lost 6 bases to trimming and J lost 1 base, with 9 bases between them. Germline assignment: CDR1 MGHDK and CDR2 SYGVNS. This CDR3 contains 13 residues. The CDR3 DNA reads as TGTGCCAGCAGGGCAGGAGCGAACACTGAAGCTTTCTTT. It yields the protein CASRAGANTEAFF.

This sequence joins TRBV27 and TRBJ1-2; no clear D. Trimming stripped 2 bases from V and 0 bases from J, with 13 bases between. CDR3 size: 16 residues. Germline CDR1 and CDR2: MNHEY and SMNVEV (reference sequence). CDR3 protein: CASSLIGTATNYGYTF. The CDR3 DNA reads as TGTGCCAGCAGTTTAATAGGTACAGCGACTAACTATGGCTACACCTTC.

The chain employs TRBV7-9 and TRBJ2-5; D ambiguous. The J call may be faulty, since TRBJ2-7 better matches the DNA end. This CDR3 has 12 residues. Germline CDR1 reads SEHNR; CDR2 reads FQNEAQ (reference sequence). The CDR3 protein is CASSFLFYEQYF. The DNA for the CDR3 is TGTGCCAGCAGCTTCCTATTTTACGAGCAGTACTTC.

This clone was seen just once. The V and J genes are TRBV28 and TRBJ2-7, with D possibly being TRBD1 (6 bases). Between the trimmed V and J ends, which lost 7 bases and 3 bases, there was a span of 16 bases. This CDR3 comprises 14 residues. CDR1 and CDR2 (germline): MDHEN, SYDVKM. The CDR3 DNA reads as TGTGCCAGCACCGCCTCGACAGGTTACTACGAGCAGTACTTC. Amino acids: CASTASTGYYEQYF.